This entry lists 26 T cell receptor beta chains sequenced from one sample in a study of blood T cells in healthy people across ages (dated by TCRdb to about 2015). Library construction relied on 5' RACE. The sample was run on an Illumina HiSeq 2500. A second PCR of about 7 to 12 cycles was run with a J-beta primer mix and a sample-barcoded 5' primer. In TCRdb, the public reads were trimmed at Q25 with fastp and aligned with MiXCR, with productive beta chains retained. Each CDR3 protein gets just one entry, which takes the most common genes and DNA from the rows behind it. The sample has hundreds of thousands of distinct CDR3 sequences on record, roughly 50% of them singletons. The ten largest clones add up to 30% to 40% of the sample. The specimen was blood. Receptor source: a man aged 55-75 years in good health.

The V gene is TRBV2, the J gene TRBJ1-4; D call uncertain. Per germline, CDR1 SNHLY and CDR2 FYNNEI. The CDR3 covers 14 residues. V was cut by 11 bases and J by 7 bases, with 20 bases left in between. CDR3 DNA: TGTGCCGGCACCGTCGGGGTGTGGAGTGAAAAACTGTTTTTT. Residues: CAGTVGVWSEKLFF.

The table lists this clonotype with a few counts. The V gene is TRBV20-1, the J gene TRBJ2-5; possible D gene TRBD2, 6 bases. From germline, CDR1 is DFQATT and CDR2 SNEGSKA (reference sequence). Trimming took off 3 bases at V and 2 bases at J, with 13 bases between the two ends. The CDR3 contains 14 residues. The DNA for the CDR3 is TGCAGTGCTAGGAGGTTAGCGGTACAAGAGACCCAGTACTTC. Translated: CSARRLAVQETQYF.

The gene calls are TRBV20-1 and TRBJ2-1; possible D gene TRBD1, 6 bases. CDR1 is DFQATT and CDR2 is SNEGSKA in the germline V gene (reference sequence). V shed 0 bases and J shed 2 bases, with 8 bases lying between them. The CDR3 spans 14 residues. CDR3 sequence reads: CSARDGTPYNEQFF. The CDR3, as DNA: TGCAGTGCTAGAGACGGGACACCCTACAATGAGCAGTTCTTC.

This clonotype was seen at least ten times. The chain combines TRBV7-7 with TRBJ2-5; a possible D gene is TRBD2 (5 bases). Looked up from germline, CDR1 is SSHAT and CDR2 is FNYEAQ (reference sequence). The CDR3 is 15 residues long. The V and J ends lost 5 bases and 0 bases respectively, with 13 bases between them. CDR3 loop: CASSTNPGNQETQYF. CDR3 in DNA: TGTGCCAGCAGCACCAATCCGGGGAACCAAGAGACCCAGTACTTC.

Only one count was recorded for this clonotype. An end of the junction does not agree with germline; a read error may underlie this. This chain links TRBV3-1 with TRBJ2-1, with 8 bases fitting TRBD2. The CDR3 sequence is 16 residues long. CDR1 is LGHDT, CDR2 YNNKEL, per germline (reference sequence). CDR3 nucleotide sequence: TGTACCAGCAGCCAAGGACTAGCAATCACCTACAATGAGCAGTTCTTC. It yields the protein CTSSQGLAITYNEQFF.

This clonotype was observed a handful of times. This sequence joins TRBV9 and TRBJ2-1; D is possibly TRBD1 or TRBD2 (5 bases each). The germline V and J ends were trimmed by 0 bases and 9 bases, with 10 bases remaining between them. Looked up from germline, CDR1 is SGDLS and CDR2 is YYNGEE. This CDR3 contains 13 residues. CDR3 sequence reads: CASSVGRGSEQFF. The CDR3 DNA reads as TGTGCCAGCAGCGTAGGACGGGGCAGTGAGCAGTTCTTC.

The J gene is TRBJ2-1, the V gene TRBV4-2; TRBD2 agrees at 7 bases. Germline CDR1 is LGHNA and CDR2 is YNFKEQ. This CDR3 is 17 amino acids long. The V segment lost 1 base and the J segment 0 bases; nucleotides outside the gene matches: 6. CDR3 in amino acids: CASSQALGGSSYNEQFF. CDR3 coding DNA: TGTGCCAGCAGCCAAGCGTTGGGGGGGAGCTCCTACAATGAGCAGTTCTTC.

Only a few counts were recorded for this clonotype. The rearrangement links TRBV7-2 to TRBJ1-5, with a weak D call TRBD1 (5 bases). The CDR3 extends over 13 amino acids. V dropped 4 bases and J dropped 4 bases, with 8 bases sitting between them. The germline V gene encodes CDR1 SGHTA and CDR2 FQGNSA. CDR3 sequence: CASSSQVNQPQHF. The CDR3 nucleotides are TGTGCCAGCAGCTCACAGGTAAATCAGCCCCAGCATTTT.

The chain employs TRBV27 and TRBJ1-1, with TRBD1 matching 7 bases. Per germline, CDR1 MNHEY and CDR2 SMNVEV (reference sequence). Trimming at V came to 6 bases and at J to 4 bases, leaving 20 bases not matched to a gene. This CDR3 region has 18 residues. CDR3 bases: TGTGCCAGCAGCTCGTCACCAGGGGGGGGGGAACCCTCCACTGAAGCTTTCTTT. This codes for CASSSSPGGGEPSTEAFF.

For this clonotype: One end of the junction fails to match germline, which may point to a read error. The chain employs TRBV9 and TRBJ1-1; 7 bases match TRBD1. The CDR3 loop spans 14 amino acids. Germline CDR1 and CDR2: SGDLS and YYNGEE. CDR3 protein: CASSGQGLNTGAFF. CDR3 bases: TGTGCCAGCAGCGGACAGGGCTTGAACACTGGAGCTTTCTTT.

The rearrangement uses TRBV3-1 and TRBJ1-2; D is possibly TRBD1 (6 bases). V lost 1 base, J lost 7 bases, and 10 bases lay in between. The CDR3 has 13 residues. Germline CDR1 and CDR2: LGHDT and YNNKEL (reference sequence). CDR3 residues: CASSQGTAFGYTF. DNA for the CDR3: TGTGCCAGCAGCCAAGGGACAGCTTTTGGCTACACCTTC.

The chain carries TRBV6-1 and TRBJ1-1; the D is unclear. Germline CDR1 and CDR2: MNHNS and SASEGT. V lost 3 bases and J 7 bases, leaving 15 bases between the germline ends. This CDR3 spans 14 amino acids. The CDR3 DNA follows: TGTGCCAGCAGTGATTGGAACAATGGGTTTGAAGCTTTCTTT. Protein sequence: CASSDWNNGFEAFF.

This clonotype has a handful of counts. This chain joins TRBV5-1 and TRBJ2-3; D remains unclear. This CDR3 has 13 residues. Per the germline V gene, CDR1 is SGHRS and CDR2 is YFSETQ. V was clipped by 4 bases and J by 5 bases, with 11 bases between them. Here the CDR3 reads CASSVAIGDTQYF. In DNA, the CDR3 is TGCGCCAGCAGCGTGGCCATAGGAGATACGCAGTATTTT.

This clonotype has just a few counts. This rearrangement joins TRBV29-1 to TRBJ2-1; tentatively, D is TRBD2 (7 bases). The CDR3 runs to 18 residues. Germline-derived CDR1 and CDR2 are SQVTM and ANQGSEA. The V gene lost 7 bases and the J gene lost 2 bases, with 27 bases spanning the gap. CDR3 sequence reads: CSGTHGGAPTSPYNEQFF. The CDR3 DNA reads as TGCAGCGGGACCCATGGGGGGGCCCCTACCAGCCCCTACAATGAGCAGTTCTTC.

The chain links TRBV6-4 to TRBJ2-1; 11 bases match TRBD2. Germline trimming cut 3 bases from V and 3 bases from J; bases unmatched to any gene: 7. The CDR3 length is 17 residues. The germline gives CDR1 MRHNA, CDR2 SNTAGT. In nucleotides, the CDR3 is TGTGCCAGCAGTGAATTGCTAGCGGGGGGCCGCTACAATGAGCAGTTCTTC. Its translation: CASSELLAGGRYNEQFF.

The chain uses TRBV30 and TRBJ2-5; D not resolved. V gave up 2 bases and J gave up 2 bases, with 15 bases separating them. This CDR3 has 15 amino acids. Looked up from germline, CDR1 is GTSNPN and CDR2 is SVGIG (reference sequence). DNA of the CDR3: TGTGCCTGGAGTCAATTCGGCTCCCTTCAAGAGACCCAGTACTTC. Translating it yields CAWSQFGSLQETQYF.

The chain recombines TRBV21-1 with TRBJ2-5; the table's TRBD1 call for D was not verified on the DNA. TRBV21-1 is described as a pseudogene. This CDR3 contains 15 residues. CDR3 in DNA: TGTGCCAGCAGCACCCCTAGGACTGGTAAAGAGACCCAGTACTTC. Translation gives CASSTPRTGKETQYF.

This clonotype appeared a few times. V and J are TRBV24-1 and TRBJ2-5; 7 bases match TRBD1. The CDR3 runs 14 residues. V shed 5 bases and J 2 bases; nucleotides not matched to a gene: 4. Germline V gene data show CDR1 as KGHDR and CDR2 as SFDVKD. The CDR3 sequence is CATSAPGQQETQYF. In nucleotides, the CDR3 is TGTGCCACCAGTGCTCCGGGACAGCAAGAGACCCAGTACTTC.

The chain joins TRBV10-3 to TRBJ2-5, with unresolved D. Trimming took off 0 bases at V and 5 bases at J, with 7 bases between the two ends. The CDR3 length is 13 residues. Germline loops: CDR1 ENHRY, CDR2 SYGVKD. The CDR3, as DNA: TGTGCCATCAGTGAGTCGGCCTGGGAGACCCAGTACTTC. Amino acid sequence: CAISESAWETQYF.

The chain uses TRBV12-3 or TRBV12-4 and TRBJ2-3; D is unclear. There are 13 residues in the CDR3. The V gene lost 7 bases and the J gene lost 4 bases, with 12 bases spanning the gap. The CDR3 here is CASTPSFSDTQYF. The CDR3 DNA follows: TGTGCCAGCACCCCGTCTTTTTCAGATACGCAGTATTTT.

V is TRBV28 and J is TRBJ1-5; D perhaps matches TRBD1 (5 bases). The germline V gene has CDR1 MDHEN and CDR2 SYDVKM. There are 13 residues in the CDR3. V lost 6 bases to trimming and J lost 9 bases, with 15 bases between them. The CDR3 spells CASSPGQGWPQHF. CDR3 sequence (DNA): TGTGCCAGCAGCCCTGGTCAGGGTTGGCCCCAGCATTTT.

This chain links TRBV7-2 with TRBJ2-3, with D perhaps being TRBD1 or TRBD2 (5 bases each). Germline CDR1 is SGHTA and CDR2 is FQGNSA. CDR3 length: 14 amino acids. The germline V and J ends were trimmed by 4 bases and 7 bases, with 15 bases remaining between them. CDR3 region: CASSSARGVNTQYF. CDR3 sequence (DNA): TGTGCCAGCAGCTCCGCCCGGGGCGTAAATACGCAGTATTTT. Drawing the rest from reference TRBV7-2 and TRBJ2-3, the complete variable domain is GAGVSQSPSNKVTEKGKDVELRCDPISGHTALYWYRQSLGQGLEFLIYFQGNSAPDKSGLPSDRFSAERTGGSVSTLTIQRTQQEDSAVYLCASSSARGVNTQYFGPGTRLTVL.

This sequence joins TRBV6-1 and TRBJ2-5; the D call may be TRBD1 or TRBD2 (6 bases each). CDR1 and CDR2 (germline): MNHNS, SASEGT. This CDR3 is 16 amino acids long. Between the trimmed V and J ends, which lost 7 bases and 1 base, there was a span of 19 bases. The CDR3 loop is CASIPIVPGAQETQYF. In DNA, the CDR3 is TGTGCCAGCATCCCAATCGTCCCGGGGGCCCAAGAGACCCAGTACTTC.

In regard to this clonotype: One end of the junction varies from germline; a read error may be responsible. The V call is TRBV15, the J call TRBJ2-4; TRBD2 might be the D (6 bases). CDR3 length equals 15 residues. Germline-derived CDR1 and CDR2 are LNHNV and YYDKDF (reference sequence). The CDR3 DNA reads TGTACCACCAGCAGGGAAACGGGACTTAAAGACATTCAGTACTTC. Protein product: CTTSRETGLKDIQYF.

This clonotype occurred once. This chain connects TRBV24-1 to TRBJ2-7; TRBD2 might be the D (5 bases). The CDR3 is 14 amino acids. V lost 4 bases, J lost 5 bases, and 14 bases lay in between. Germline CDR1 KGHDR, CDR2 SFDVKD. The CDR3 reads CATSDGRAGNEQYF. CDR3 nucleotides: TGTGCCACCAGTGACGGGCGGGCCGGGAACGAGCAGTACTTC.

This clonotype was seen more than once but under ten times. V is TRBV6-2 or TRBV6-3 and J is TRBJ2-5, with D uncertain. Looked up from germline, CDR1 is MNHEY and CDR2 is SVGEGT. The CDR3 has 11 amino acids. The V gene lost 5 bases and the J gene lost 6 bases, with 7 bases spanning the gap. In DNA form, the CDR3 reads TGTGCCAGCAGTAACGGAAAGACCCAGTACTTC. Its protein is CASSNGKTQYF.